Listed below are T cell receptor beta chains from one sample, sequenced in a study of blood T cells in healthy people across ages. TCRdb re-derived calls from the 5' RACE reads in MiXCR, one entry per CDR3 protein. The data hold about 800,000 distinct CDR3 sequences, with 58% observed a single time. The sequenced sample consisted of blood. The receptors derive from a man younger than 45 in good health. Each CDR3 is given with its conserved first and last residue. A D gene is named only where the DNA matches it firmly. The size of a clone is reported for some rows only, either as once, few or many, or as a class for expanded clones.

clone size: -; V gene: TRBV7-2; J gene: TRBJ2-7; D gene: -; CDR3 DNA: TGTGCCAGCAGCTTGGGCAGGCCCAAGACCTACGAGCAGTACTTC; CDR3 protein: CASSLGRPKTYEQYF
clone size: few; V gene: TRBV6-5; J gene: TRBJ1-2; D gene: -; CDR3 DNA: TGTGCCAGCAGTTACCGATCCGGCGGCTACACCTTC; CDR3 protein: CASSYRSGGYTF
clone size: -; V gene: TRBV21-1; J gene: TRBJ2-7; D gene: -; CDR3 DNA: TGTGCCGGTCCGCTCCGCGAGCAGTACTTC; CDR3 protein: CAGPLREQYF
clone size: -; V gene: TRBV20-1; J gene: TRBJ2-7; D gene: TRBD2; CDR3 DNA: TGCAGTGCAACACTCACTAGCGGGATGAAGAACGAGCAGTACTTC; CDR3 protein: CSATLTSGMKNEQYF
clone size: -; V gene: TRBV7-6; J gene: TRBJ2-3; D gene: TRBD2; CDR3 DNA: TGTGCCAGCAGCTCCGGGACTAGCGGGGCAGATACGCAGTATTTT; CDR3 protein: CASSSGTSGADTQYF
clone size: -; V gene: TRBV30; J gene: TRBJ2-1; D gene: -; CDR3 DNA: TGTGCCTGGAGTGTTACAGCCTCCTACAATGAGCAGTTCTTC; CDR3 protein: CAWSVTASYNEQFF
clone size: -; V gene: TRBV30; J gene: TRBJ2-7; D gene: -; CDR3 DNA: TGTGCCTGGGGGACTGTAACCTACGAGCAGTACTTC; CDR3 protein: CAWGTVTYEQYF
clone size: few; V gene: TRBV7-9; J gene: TRBJ2-5; D gene: -; CDR3 DNA: TGTGCCAGCACTGAGGGGGTAGAGACCCAGTACTTC; CDR3 protein: CASTEGVETQYF
clone size: few; V gene: TRBV15; J gene: TRBJ1-2; D gene: -; CDR3 DNA: TGTGCCACCAGCAGAGGCGGCAATGGCTACACCTTC; CDR3 protein: CATSRGGNGYTF
clone size: few; V gene: TRBV6-5; J gene: TRBJ2-3; D gene: TRBD1; CDR3 DNA: TGTGCCAGCAGTCCCAGGACAGGGGGAGATACGCAGTATTTT; CDR3 protein: CASSPRTGGDTQYF
clone size: few; V gene: TRBV7-9; J gene: TRBJ1-2; D gene: -; CDR3 DNA: TGTGCCAGCAGTCAAGAGGGGTTCTATGGCTACACCTTC; CDR3 protein: CASSQEGFYGYTF
clone size: -; V gene: TRBV4-2; J gene: TRBJ2-5; D gene: TRBD2; CDR3 DNA: TGTGCCAGCAGCCGCATCCTAGCGGGAGACCAAGAGACCCAGTACTTC; CDR3 protein: CASSRILAGDQETQYF
clone size: once; V gene: TRBV5-4; J gene: TRBJ2-1; D gene: TRBD2; CDR3 DNA: TGTGCCAGCAGCTGGGTGACTAGCGGGATGGTTGGCGAGCAGTTCTTC; CDR3 protein: CASSWVTSGMVGEQFF
clone size: few; V gene: TRBV5-6; J gene: TRBJ1-2; D gene: -; CDR3 DNA: TGTGCCAGCAGCACCCGTGCCGTCCGGGACTTCGAATCTGTTGACCCCTATGGCTACACCTTC; CDR3 protein: CASSTRAVRDFESVDPYGYTF
clone size: -; V gene: TRBV2; J gene: TRBJ2-1; D gene: -; CDR3 DNA: TGTGCCAGCAGTCGGGGGGCCCGAGCGCCAAGCAATGAGCAGTTCTTC; CDR3 protein: CASSRGARAPSNEQFF
clone size: -; V gene: TRBV20-1; J gene: TRBJ1-1; D gene: -; CDR3 DNA: TGCAGTGCTGGGCAGGGCACTGAAGCTTTCTTT; CDR3 protein: CSAGQGTEAFF
clone size: -; V gene: TRBV27; J gene: TRBJ2-7; D gene: -; CDR3 DNA: TGTGCCAGCATCGCCGGCGGTCCCTCCTACAATGAGCAGTACTTC; CDR3 protein: CASIAGGPSYNEQYF
clone size: -; V gene: TRBV20-1; J gene: TRBJ2-4; D gene: TRBD1; CDR3 DNA: TGCAGTGGGCAGACAGGGGGTTTGAACATTCAGTACTTC; CDR3 protein: CSGQTGGLNIQYF
clone size: -; V gene: TRBV18; J gene: TRBJ2-5; D gene: -; CDR3 DNA: TGTGCCAGCTCACCAAGGGCAGAAGAGACCCAGTACTTC; CDR3 protein: CASSPRAEETQYF
clone size: -; V gene: TRBV30; J gene: TRBJ1-2; D gene: -; CDR3 DNA: TGTGCCTGGAGCCAGCAAGTATTCTATGGCTACACCTTC; CDR3 protein: CAWSQQVFYGYTF
clone size: -; V gene: TRBV10-3; J gene: TRBJ1-2; D gene: -; CDR3 DNA: TGTGCCATCAGTGGGTCGATCAGTCCAAACAGACTCGCCTATGGCTACACCTTC; CDR3 protein: CAISGSISPNRLAYGYTF
clone size: -; V gene: TRBV20-1; J gene: TRBJ2-1; D gene: -; CDR3 DNA: TGCAGTGCTACCGGGACCCCGGCCCGAGGTGAGCAGTTCTTC; CDR3 protein: CSATGTPARGEQFF
clone size: -; V gene: TRBV9; J gene: TRBJ2-5; D gene: TRBD2; CDR3 DNA: TGTGCCAGCAGCGTAGGGACTAGCGGGAGTGATGAGCAGTACTTC; CDR3 protein: CASSVGTSGSDEQYF
clone size: -; V gene: TRBV20-1; J gene: TRBJ1-5; D gene: TRBD1; CDR3 DNA: TGCAGTGCTGCGGGACAGGGGGATCAGCCCCAGCATTTT; CDR3 protein: CSAAGQGDQPQHF
clone size: -; V gene: TRBV6-2/TRBV6-3; J gene: TRBJ2-1; D gene: TRBD1; CDR3 DNA: TGTGTCAGCAGTTTAACACGGGACAGGATCCGCTACAATGAGCAGTTCTTC; CDR3 protein: CVSSLTRDRIRYNEQFF
clone size: -; V gene: TRBV28; J gene: TRBJ1-2; D gene: -; CDR3 DNA: TGTGCCCGCAGTTGGGCAGGCGACATCGTGACCGGCTACACCTTC; CDR3 protein: CARSWAGDIVTGYTF
clone size: -; V gene: TRBV29-1; J gene: TRBJ2-2; D gene: -; CDR3 DNA: TGCAGCGCGAAACGGTACGAGGGGGAGCTGTTTTTT; CDR3 protein: CSAKRYEGELFF
clone size: few; V gene: TRBV27; J gene: TRBJ2-1; D gene: TRBD2; CDR3 DNA: TGTGCCAGCAGATCAGCGGGAGGGCTTTCCTATGAGCAGTTCTTC; CDR3 protein: CASRSAGGLSYEQFF
clone size: few; V gene: TRBV20-1; J gene: TRBJ2-5; D gene: TRBD2; CDR3 DNA: TGCAGTGCCGGGGGGGAACAAGAGACCCAGTACTTC; CDR3 protein: CSAGGEQETQYF